This TCR beta chain was captured by sequencing in a study of blood T cells in healthy people across ages (dated by TCRdb to the mid-2010s). At the level of the whole study: Template switching captured roughly one uniquely barcoded TCR beta cDNA molecule per two T cells in model experiments. Using deep sequencing normalized with unique cDNA molecular identifiers, the study measured how TCR beta repertoire diversity changes with age. The donors were divided into four age groups: young (average approximately 17 years), middle-aged (about 39), aged (approximately 62) and long-lived (about 80). The study analyzed two additional independent replicas of 1 million unique cDNA reads from the same blood draw for two donors, one aged 18 to 30 and one aged 80 or older. General study outcomes and caveats: Total diversity estimates from one million sequenced T cells were considered lower bounds and underestimates. The percentage of naive T cells measured by flow cytometry correlated strongly with observed TCR beta diversity. Since profiling was done on bulk unsorted PBMCs, naive and antigen-experienced compartments could not be conclusively compared. As age increased, observed TCR beta diversity per million T cells dropped in a roughly linear way, and a significant reduction was already evident by age 40. The long-lived group showed more naive CD4+ T cells, fewer expanded clones and increased TCR diversity than the aged group, suggesting age selection. The CMV infection status of donors was not known, potentially confounding age-related changes in expanded clonotypes.

Libraries were constructed by 5' RACE. Sequenced on an Illumina HiSeq 2500. A second roughly 6 to 12 cycle PCR used a sample-barcoded 5' primer and a J-beta primer mix. Each TCR beta cDNA molecule received a unique molecular identifier from a template-switch 5' adaptor carrying 12 random nucleotides. At least 2.5 million CDR3-containing paired-end reads were obtained from each sample. First-strand cDNA synthesis was performed from all RNA using the Mint cDNA synthesis kit, with priming by a TRBC-specific oligonucleotide. Following uracil-DNA glycosylase treatment, all cDNA underwent a first 18-cycle PCR with the universal primers M1SS and BC2_uni_R. The paper's processing steps were these. For normalization, 1 million high-quality reads, each with a distinct molecular identifier, were randomly selected from each sample. Instead of being binned into consensus sequences, reads with shared molecular identifiers were discarded. CDR3 identification, clonotype clustering and error correction used MiTCR with a Q25 quality threshold and the strictest error-elimination algorithm. A nonparametric unseen species model with Euler transformation was used to estimate a lower bound on total TCR beta diversity. In TCRdb, the public reads were trimmed at Q25 with fastp and aligned with MiXCR, with productive beta chains retained. CDR3 protein duplicates are merged, each entry listing the most common genes and DNA. It is TCRdb's table, rather than the study itself, that gives the V and J calls and clone size. This sample comprises about 780,000 distinct CDR3 sequences, about 26% of them detected only once. Roughly 3.1% of the sample is in the top ten clones.

This clonotype has just a few counts. Its antigen remains undetermined. Per-nucleotide qualities are absent, and no much larger clonotype sits a single base away. The donors were about 40 Caucasian individuals from Russia, aged about 6 to 100 years, who were systemically healthy. Each donor gave ten milliliters of peripheral blood, collected into EDTA-treated Vacutainer tubes. Ficoll-Paque density-gradient centrifugation was used to isolate PBMCs, with at least 7 million obtained per sample. Trizol reagent was used to extract total RNA from the PBMCs, yielding at least 6 micrograms per sample. The percentages of naive CD45RAhigh/CD27high T cells were determined by flow cytometry on a PBMC aliquot from every donor. The CDR3 contains 14 residues, cysteine and phenylalanine counted. The only DNA kept is the CDR3, 42 bases in frame from the first base. The germline V gene (reference sequence) yields MNHEY for CDR1 and SMNVEV for CDR2. Trimming accounts for 5 bases at V and 8 bases at J, while the number of junction bases matched to no gene is 9.

This sample was shared with a second study, whose subject was T cells of mothers and their children. As the second publication notes: The donors were nine systemically healthy Caucasian individuals, made up of three mothers and their six children. cDNA synthesis used all of the extracted RNA, with around 1.6 ug of RNA in each 15 ul reaction. In the second PCR, the M1S primer added sample barcodes and 2-4 random nucleotides. Over 8 million TCR beta CDR3 reads came from each mother, compared with 3.3 million or so reads from each child. Thymic selection shapes the output of TCR recombination in a similar way in related and unrelated pairs, and inherited differences have a minor effect. Related mother-child pairs always showed normalized repertoire overlap that was slightly higher than in unrelated mother-child pairs, though the difference was never significant. With a sensitivity of 90 to 100 clones per million clonotypes, no persistent microchimeric T cell clones were detected. The study used deep NGS to compare TCR beta repertoires of mothers and children, seeking features distinguishing related mother-child pairs from unrelated individuals. Mothers averaged about 37 +/- 4 years of age and children averaged around 10 +/- 4 years. After adapter ligation with NEBNext reagents, the libraries were sequenced on Illumina HiSeq 2000 with 100+100 nt paired-end reads. To prevent cross-contamination, the mother and child libraries were prepared a month apart and were sequenced in separate runs. For each donor, somewhere between roughly 500,000 and 2,100,000 distinct TCR beta clonotypes were identified. Naive TCR beta clonotypes were estimated from low-frequency clonotypes matched to each donor's FACS-determined naive share, without sorting.

Material for sequencing was blood. The TCR was taken from a boy aged 5 to 17 in good health. The V and J genes are TRBV27 and TRBJ1-2; 9 junctional bases match TRBD1. The DNA reads TGTGCCAGCAGTAACACCGGGACAGGGATGGGCTACACCTTC. Translation gives CASSNTGTGMGYTF.